Listed here are 8 T cell receptor beta chains from one sample, sequenced in a study of regulatory T cells in long-lasting Graves disease. CDR3-region Arm-PCR and iRepertoire HTBI primers produced the TCR beta libraries. TCRdb reprocessed the multiplex PCR reads with MiXCR, giving one entry per CDR3 protein. The sample has about 320,000 distinct CDR3 sequences; about 20% are singletons. Time point reported: newly diagnosed GD, antithyroid drugs for less than 3 months. Construction of the TCR library relied on RNA isolated from PBMCs. Source: peripheral blood mononuclear cells (PBMCs), taken at new diagnosis, from a patient treated with antithyroid drugs. The receptors come from a female donor with Graves disease.

The J gene is TRBJ1-5, the V gene TRBV7-9; D remains unclear. Germline values: CDR1 SEHNR, CDR2 FQNEAQ (reference sequence). The CDR3 length is 15 residues. V dropped 3 bases and J dropped 0 bases, with 9 bases sitting between them. CDR3 DNA sequence: TGTGCCAGCAGCTTGGGAGATTATAGCAATCAGCCCCAGCATTTT. Its translation is CASSLGDYSNQPQHF. The full variable domain, with the rest looked up from reference TRBV7-9 and TRBJ1-5, is DTGVSQNPRHKITKRGQNVTFRCDPISEHNRLYWYRQTLGQGPEFLTYFQNEAQLEKSRLLSDRFSAERPKGSFSTLEIQRTEQGDSAMYLCASSLGDYSNQPQHFGDGTRLSIL.

This clonotype was picked up a small number of times. The chain links TRBV6-1 to TRBJ1-2; possibly TRBD1 for D (5 bases). V lost 2 bases, J lost 7 bases, and 14 bases lay in between. Germline V lookup: CDR1 MNHNS, CDR2 SASEGT. There are 14 residues in the CDR3. The CDR3 region is CASSERRDVGGYTF. In DNA form, the CDR3 reads TGTGCCAGCAGTGAACGCCGGGACGTGGGTGGCTACACCTTC.

Comments on this clonotype: Being one base from a much bigger clone, this may be a read error. The chain is built from TRBV7-9 and TRBJ1-2, with 8 positions matching TRBD1. The CDR3 loop spans 14 amino acids. In germline, CDR1 is SEHNR, CDR2 FQNEAQ (reference sequence). In DNA, the CDR3 is TGTGCCAGCAGCCCTATAGACAGGGGAGGTGGCCACACCTTC. Translation gives CASSPIDRGGGHTF. The entire variable domain, with the rest obtained from reference TRBV7-9 and TRBJ1-2, is as follows: DTGVSQNPRHKITKRGQNVTFRCDPISEHNRLYWYRQTLGQGPEFLTYFQNEAQLEKSRLLSDRFSAERPKGSFSTLEIQRTEQGDSAMYLCASSPIDRGGGHTFGSGTRLTVV.

The chain recombines TRBV3-1 with TRBJ2-7; no clear D. Trimming took off 1 base at V and 2 bases at J, with 6 bases between the two ends. From germline, CDR1 is LGHDT and CDR2 YNNKEL (reference sequence). CDR3 length: 13 amino acids. Written as DNA, the CDR3 is TGTGCCAGCAGCCAAGTCCCAACCTACGAGCAGTACTTC. Translating it yields CASSQVPTYEQYF.

The genes are TRBV2 and TRBJ1-1; 7 positions agree with TRBD1. V shed 6 bases and J 5 bases; nucleotides not matched to a gene: 15. The CDR3 spans 16 residues. Germline V gene sequence: CDR1 SNHLY, CDR2 FYNNEI. The CDR3 nucleotides are TGTGCCAGCAGCCAGGGGGACAGAAAACCACGGACTGAAGCTTTCTTT. It yields the protein CASSQGDRKPRTEAFF.

This clonotype appeared many times. The chain is built from TRBV20-1 and TRBJ2-7; maybe TRBD2 (6 bases). CDR1 DFQATT and CDR2 SNEGSKA come from the germline V gene (reference sequence). The CDR3 length is 12 residues. The V end lost 7 bases, the J end lost 1 base, and 11 bases lay between the germline ends. The CDR3 nucleotides are TGCAGTGTCCTGACTAGTTCCTACGAGCAGTACTTC. Amino acids: CSVLTSSYEQYF.

Many counts were recorded for this clonotype. The chain combines TRBV25-1 with TRBJ2-5; 8 positions match TRBD2. V gave up 5 bases and J gave up 7 bases; unmatched junction bases: 12. CDR3 length: 15 residues. CDR1 MGHDK and CDR2 SYGVNS come from the germline V gene. DNA of the CDR3: TGTGCCAGCAGTCTTAGCGGGGCTCGCGGGGGGACCCAGTACTTC. Amino acid sequence: CASSLSGARGGTQYF. Looking up the rest from reference TRBV25-1 and TRBJ2-5 gives the full variable domain: EADIYQTPRYLVIGTGKKITLECSQTMGHDKMYWYQQDPGMELHLIHYSYGVNSTEKGDLSSESTVSRIRTEHFPLTLESARPSHTSQYLCASSLSGARGGTQYFGPGTRLLVL.

This clonotype was recorded many times. The V gene is TRBV28, the J gene TRBJ1-6, with 9 bases lining up with TRBD1. V gave up 2 bases and J gave up 10 bases; unmatched junction bases: 3. Looked up from germline, CDR1 is MDHEN and CDR2 is SYDVKM. The CDR3 consists of 14 residues. The DNA for the CDR3 is TGTGCCAGCAGTTTAAACAGGGGGCACTCACCCCTCCACTTT. This codes for CASSLNRGHSPLHF.